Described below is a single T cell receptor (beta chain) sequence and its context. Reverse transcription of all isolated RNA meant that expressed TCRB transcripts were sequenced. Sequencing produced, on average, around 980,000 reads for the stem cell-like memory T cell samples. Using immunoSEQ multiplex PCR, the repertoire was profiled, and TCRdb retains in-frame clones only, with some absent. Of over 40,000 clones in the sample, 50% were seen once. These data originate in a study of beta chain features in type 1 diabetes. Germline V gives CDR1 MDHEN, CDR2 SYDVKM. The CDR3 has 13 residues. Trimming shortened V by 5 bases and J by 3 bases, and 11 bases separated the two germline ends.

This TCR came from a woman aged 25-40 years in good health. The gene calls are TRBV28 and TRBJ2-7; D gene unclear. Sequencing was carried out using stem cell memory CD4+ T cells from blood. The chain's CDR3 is CASSGGSNYEQYF. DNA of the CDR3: TGTGCCAGCAGTGGCGGTTCAAACTACGAGCAGTACTTC.